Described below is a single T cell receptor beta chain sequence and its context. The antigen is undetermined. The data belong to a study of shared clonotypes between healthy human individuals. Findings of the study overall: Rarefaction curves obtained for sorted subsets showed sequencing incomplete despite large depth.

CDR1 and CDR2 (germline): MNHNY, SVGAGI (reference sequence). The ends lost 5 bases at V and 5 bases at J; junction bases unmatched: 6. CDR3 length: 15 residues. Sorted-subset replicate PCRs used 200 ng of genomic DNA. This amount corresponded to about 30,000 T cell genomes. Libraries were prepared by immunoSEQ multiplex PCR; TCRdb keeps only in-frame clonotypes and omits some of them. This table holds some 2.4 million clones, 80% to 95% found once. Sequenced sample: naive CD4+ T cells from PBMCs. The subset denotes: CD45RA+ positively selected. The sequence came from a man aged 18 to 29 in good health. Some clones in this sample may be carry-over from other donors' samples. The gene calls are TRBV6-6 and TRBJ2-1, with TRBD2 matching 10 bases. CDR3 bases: TGTGCCAGCAGTACACGGACTAGCGGAAACAATGAGCAGTTCTTC. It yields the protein CASSTRTSGNNEQFF.